A selection of T cell receptor beta chains follows, all from one sample in a study of T cell responses to AZD1222 COVID-19 vaccine. Profiling relied on immunoSEQ multiplex PCR, and the TCRdb table lists in-frame clones only, not all of them. The data show roughly 70,000 clones, 79% seen once. The input for sequencing was peripheral blood, taken on day 0 of MenACWY control vaccination. The receptors originated from an adult in good health. CDR3s leave out the opening cysteine and the closing phenylalanine or tryptophan. Fields, in order: J gene, CDR3 length, V gene, CDR3 protein.

J gene: TRBJ1-5
CDR3 length: 18
V gene: TRBV19
CDR3 protein: ASSIDRVSSGHRGNQPQH

J gene: TRBJ2-1
CDR3 length: 13
V gene: TRBV15
CDR3 protein: ATSRDRGRNNEQF

J gene: TRBJ2-2
CDR3 length: 13
V gene: TRBV7-2
CDR3 protein: ASSLDQVPTGELF

J gene: TRBJ1-5
CDR3 length: 13
V gene: TRBV28
CDR3 protein: ASRRQGGSNQPQH

J gene: TRBJ1-6
CDR3 length: 12
V gene: TRBV5-1
CDR3 protein: ASGEGTANSPLH

J gene: TRBJ1-2
CDR3 length: 13
V gene: TRBV2
CDR3 protein: ASKGGRPADYGYT

J gene: TRBJ1-1
CDR3 length: 11
V gene: TRBV12-3/TRBV12-4
CDR3 protein: ASSRDMNTEAF

J gene: TRBJ2-4
CDR3 length: 10
V gene: TRBV27
CDR3 protein: ASSSHQNIQY

J gene: TRBJ2-1
CDR3 length: 12
V gene: TRBV5-1
CDR3 protein: ASSLNSVGNEQF

J gene: TRBJ2-1
CDR3 length: 12
V gene: TRBV7-9
CDR3 protein: ASSLGRSHNEQF

J gene: TRBJ1-6
CDR3 length: 13
V gene: TRBV5-6
CDR3 protein: ASSFRDRLASPLH

J gene: TRBJ2-5
CDR3 length: 13
V gene: TRBV5-8
CDR3 protein: ASSLQGGAQETQY

J gene: TRBJ1-5
CDR3 length: 12
V gene: TRBV28
CDR3 protein: ASTKTGTNQPQH

J gene: TRBJ1-2
CDR3 length: 9
V gene: TRBV20-1
CDR3 protein: SARTGVRYT

J gene: TRBJ1-2
CDR3 length: 12
V gene: TRBV28
CDR3 protein: ASLPHLRGNGYT

J gene: TRBJ1-1
CDR3 length: 12
V gene: TRBV5-6
CDR3 protein: ASSKTGWNTEAF

J gene: TRBJ1-4
CDR3 length: 15
V gene: TRBV28
CDR3 protein: ASSWEGKADGNEKLF

J gene: TRBJ1-1
CDR3 length: 10
V gene: TRBV29-1
CDR3 protein: SVQDVKTEAF

J gene: TRBJ2-3
CDR3 length: 9
V gene: TRBV20-1
CDR3 protein: SARRPDTQY

J gene: TRBJ1-2
CDR3 length: 12
V gene: TRBV2
CDR3 protein: ASSSQGSNYGYT

J gene: TRBJ1-2
CDR3 length: 11
V gene: TRBV15
CDR3 protein: ATSRDSRYGYT

J gene: TRBJ2-5
CDR3 length: 12
V gene: TRBV5-1
CDR3 protein: ASSLGGTVEGQY

J gene: TRBJ2-2
CDR3 length: 12
V gene: TRBV2
CDR3 protein: ASSPPRDRAQLF

J gene: TRBJ1-1
CDR3 length: 11
V gene: TRBV5-1
CDR3 protein: ASSLGRETEAF

J gene: TRBJ2-5
CDR3 length: 12
V gene: TRBV27
CDR3 protein: ASSLLGQQETQY

J gene: TRBJ2-2
CDR3 length: 13
V gene: TRBV5-1
CDR3 protein: ASSLGSIGTGELF

J gene: TRBJ2-2
CDR3 length: 15
V gene: TRBV7-3
CDR3 protein: ASSSTGRRGLTGELF

J gene: TRBJ2-5
CDR3 length: 12
V gene: TRBV7-2
CDR3 protein: ASSLGGQQETQY

J gene: TRBJ2-3
CDR3 length: 9
V gene: TRBV5-1
CDR3 protein: ASSRTNAQY

J gene: TRBJ2-2
CDR3 length: 12
V gene: TRBV11-2
CDR3 protein: ASSLIANTGELF

J gene: TRBJ2-7
CDR3 length: 9
V gene: TRBV5-8
CDR3 protein: ASSLAGGVY

J gene: TRBJ2-1
CDR3 length: 13
V gene: TRBV9
CDR3 protein: ASSVSGQGNNEQF

J gene: TRBJ2-3
CDR3 length: 12
V gene: TRBV4-3
CDR3 protein: ASSQTHQSDTQY

J gene: TRBJ1-1
CDR3 length: 11
V gene: TRBV7-8
CDR3 protein: ASSLGRYTEAF

J gene: TRBJ2-3
CDR3 length: 13
V gene: TRBV7-2
CDR3 protein: ASSLAPGTGGTQY

J gene: TRBJ2-5
CDR3 length: 12
V gene: TRBV11-2
CDR3 protein: ASSLAGVSETQY

J gene: TRBJ1-1
CDR3 length: 12
V gene: TRBV19
CDR3 protein: ASSIGPSSTEAF

J gene: TRBJ1-6
CDR3 length: 13
V gene: TRBV7-2
CDR3 protein: ASSFQGSSNSPLH

J gene: TRBJ1-2
CDR3 length: 14
V gene: TRBV5-6
CDR3 protein: ASSYGQGVGLSGYT

J gene: TRBJ2-1
CDR3 length: 12
V gene: TRBV7-9
CDR3 protein: ASSPSSVGNEQF

J gene: TRBJ2-7
CDR3 length: 10
V gene: TRBV3-1/TRBV3-2
CDR3 protein: ASSRFSYEQY

J gene: TRBJ1-6
CDR3 length: 13
V gene: TRBV7-2
CDR3 protein: ASSSAGGAGSPLH

J gene: TRBJ2-1
CDR3 length: 10
V gene: TRBV6-6
CDR3 protein: ASSQGLVEQF

J gene: TRBJ1-5
CDR3 length: 15
V gene: TRBV21-1
CDR3 protein: ASSKDRGLDTNQPQH

J gene: TRBJ2-1
CDR3 length: 11
V gene: TRBV10-3
CDR3 protein: AISEIGGNEQF

J gene: TRBJ2-7
CDR3 length: 12
V gene: TRBV5-8
CDR3 protein: ASSPSGRTYEQY

J gene: TRBJ2-5
CDR3 length: 11
V gene: TRBV20-1
CDR3 protein: SASESVRETQY

J gene: TRBJ1-6
CDR3 length: 12
V gene: TRBV18
CDR3 protein: ASSPGQANSPLH

J gene: TRBJ1-2
CDR3 length: 14
V gene: TRBV4-3
CDR3 protein: ASSQVPGAAGYGYT

J gene: TRBJ1-6
CDR3 length: 12
V gene: TRBV28
CDR3 protein: ASSPDREDSPLH

J gene: TRBJ2-3
CDR3 length: 13
V gene: TRBV27
CDR3 protein: ASSLQDPSTDTQY

J gene: TRBJ1-1
CDR3 length: 11
V gene: TRBV30
CDR3 protein: AWSVYGGAEAF

J gene: TRBJ1-1
CDR3 length: 10
V gene: TRBV19
CDR3 protein: ASEGQVAEAF